This record looks at one TCR beta chain sequence and its context. Its antigen remains unidentified. The sample belongs to a study of Ad26.COV2.S vaccination and SARS-CoV-2 variants. General observations from the study: The breadth of spike-specific CD8+ and CD4+ T cell responses after vaccination was reportedly substantial.

Sequencing used immunoSEQ multiplex PCR; TCRdb keeps in-frame clones, though not all of them. The data contain approximately 300,000 clones, approximately 86% of them singletons. The CDR3 extends over 12 amino acids. Germline V lookup: CDR1 SGHTA, CDR2 FQGNSA. Trimming left V 3 bases short and J 7 bases short, with 9 bases between. Treatment indicated: around 19 received Ad26.COV2.S at low or high dose, single or two shots; 5 received placebo; per-sample allocation not given. The samples date from day 63 after the first vaccine or placebo injection. The V and J genes are TRBV7-2 and TRBJ1-1; D remains ambiguous. The origin of this receptor is a person aged 18 to 65 who received the Ad26.COV2.S COVID-19 vaccine or a placebo. The sequencing used peripheral blood, collected in a trial of Ad26.COV2.S vaccine versus placebo. As DNA, the CDR3 is TGTGCCAGCAGCTTTGGAGGATTTGAAGCTTTCTTT. It is translated as CASSFGGFEAFF. Full variable domain (rest looked up from reference TRBV7-2 and TRBJ1-1): GAGVSQSPSNKVTEKGKDVELRCDPISGHTALYWYRQSLGQGLEFLIYFQGNSAPDKSGLPSDRFSAERTGGSVSTLTIQRTQQEDSAVYLCASSFGGFEAFFGQGTRLTVV.